This T cell receptor (beta chain) is drawn from a study of T cell responses to AZD1222 COVID-19 vaccine. Findings and caveats of the study: White British ancestry dominated among donors, who included more females, and clonal diversity was possibly underestimated.

CDR1 SGHAT and CDR2 FQNNGV come from the germline V gene. Trimming removed 4 bases from V and 6 bases from J; junction bases left unmatched: 18. The CDR3 is 17 amino acids. The table lists this clone with a count of one. Its specificity is unknown. Here immunoSEQ multiplex PCR was the method, and the copy in TCRdb shows in-frame clones only, minus some. The sample has 99,000 or so clones, roughly 88% seen once. The clonotype was recovered from an adult in good health. The sample here was peripheral blood, taken on day 0 of AZD1222 vaccination. The genes are TRBV11-2 and TRBJ2-7; TRBD2 aligns across 7 bases. CDR3 DNA: TGTGCCAGCAGCTACCCCCCCCATCTTAGCGGGTCCCTCGAGCAGTACTTC. Amino acids: CASSYPPHLSGSLEQYF.